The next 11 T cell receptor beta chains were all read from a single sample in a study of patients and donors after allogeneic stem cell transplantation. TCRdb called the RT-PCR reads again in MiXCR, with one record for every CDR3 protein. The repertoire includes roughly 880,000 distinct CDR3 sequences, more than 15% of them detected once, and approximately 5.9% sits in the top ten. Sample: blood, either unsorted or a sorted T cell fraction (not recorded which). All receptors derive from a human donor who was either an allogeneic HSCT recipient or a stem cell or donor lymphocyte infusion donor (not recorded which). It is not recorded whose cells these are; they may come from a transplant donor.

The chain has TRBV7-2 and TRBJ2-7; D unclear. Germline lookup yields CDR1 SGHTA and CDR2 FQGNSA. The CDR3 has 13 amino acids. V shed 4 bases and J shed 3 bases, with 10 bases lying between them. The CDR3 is CASSSHTNYEQYF. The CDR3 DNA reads TGTGCCAGCAGCTCTCATACAAACTACGAGCAGTACTTC.

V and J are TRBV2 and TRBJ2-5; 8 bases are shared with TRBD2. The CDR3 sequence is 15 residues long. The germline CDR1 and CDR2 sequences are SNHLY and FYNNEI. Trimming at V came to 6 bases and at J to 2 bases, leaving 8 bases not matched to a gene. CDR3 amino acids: CASRTYSGAQETQYF. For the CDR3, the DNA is TGTGCCAGCAGGACCTATAGCGGGGCTCAAGAGACCCAGTACTTC. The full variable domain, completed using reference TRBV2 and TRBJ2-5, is EPEVTQTPSHQVTQMGQEVILRCVPISNHLYFYWYRQILGQKVEFLVSFYNNEISEKSEIFDDQFSVERPDGSNFTLKIRSTKLEDSAMYFCASRTYSGAQETQYFGPGTRLLVL.

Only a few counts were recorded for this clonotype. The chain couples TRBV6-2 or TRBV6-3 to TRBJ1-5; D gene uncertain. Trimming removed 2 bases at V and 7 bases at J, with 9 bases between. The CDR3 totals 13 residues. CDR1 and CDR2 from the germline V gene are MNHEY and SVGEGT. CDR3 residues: CASSYGQAQPQHF. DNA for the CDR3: TGTGCCAGCAGTTACGGTCAGGCGCAGCCCCAGCATTTT.

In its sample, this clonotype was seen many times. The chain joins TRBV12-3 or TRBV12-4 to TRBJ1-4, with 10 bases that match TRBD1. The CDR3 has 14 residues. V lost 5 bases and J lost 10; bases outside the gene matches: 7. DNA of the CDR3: TGTGCCAGCAGTGAGGGACAGGGGATCCGAAAACTGTTTTTT. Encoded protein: CASSEGQGIRKLFF.

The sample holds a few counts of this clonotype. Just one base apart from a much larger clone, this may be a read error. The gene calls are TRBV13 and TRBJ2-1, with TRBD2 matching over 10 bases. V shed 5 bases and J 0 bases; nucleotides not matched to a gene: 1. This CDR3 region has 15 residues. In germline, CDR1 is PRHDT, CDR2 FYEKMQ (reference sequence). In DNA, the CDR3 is TGTGCCAGCAGCGCTAGCGGGAGCTCCTACAATGAGCAGTTCTTC. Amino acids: CASSASGSSYNEQFF.

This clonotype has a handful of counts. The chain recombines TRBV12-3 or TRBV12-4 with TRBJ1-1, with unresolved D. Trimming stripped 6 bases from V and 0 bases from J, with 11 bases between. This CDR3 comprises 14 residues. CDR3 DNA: TGTGCCAGCAGGCCAACCCAAGTGAACACTGAAGCTTTCTTT. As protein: CASRPTQVNTEAFF.

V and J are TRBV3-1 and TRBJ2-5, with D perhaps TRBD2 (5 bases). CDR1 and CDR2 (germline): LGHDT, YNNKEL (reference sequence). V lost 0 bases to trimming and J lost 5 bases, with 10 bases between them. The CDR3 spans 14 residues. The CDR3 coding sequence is TGTGCCAGCAGCCAAGACCCGCGGGCGGAGACCCAGTACTTC. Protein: CASSQDPRAETQYF.

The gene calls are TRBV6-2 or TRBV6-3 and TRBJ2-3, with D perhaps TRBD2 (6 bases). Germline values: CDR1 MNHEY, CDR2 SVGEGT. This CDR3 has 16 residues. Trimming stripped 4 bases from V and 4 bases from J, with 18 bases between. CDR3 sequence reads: CASSSLSTSFADTQYF. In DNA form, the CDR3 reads TGTGCCAGCAGTTCCCTCTCGACTAGTTTTGCAGATACGCAGTATTTT.

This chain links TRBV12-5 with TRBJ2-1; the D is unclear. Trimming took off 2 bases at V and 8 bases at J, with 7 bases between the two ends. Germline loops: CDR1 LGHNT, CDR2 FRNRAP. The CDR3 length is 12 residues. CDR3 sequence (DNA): TGTGCTAGTGGTTTGCTGGGTGATGAGCAGTTCTTC. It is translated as CASGLLGDEQFF.

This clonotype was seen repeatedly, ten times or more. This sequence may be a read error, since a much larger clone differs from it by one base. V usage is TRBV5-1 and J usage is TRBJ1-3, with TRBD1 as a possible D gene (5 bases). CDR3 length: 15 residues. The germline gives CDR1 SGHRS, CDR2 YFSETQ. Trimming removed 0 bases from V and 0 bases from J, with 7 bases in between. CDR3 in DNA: TGCGCCAGCAGCTTGGCCGGGACCTCTGGAAACACCATATATTTT. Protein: CASSLAGTSGNTIYF.

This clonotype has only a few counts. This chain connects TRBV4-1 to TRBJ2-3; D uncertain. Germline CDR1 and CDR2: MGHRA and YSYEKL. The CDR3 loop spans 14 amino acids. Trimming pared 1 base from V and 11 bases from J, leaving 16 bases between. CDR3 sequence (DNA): TGCGCCAGCAGCCAAGCTGAGTGGGGATATATGCAGTATTTT. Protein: CASSQAEWGYMQYF.